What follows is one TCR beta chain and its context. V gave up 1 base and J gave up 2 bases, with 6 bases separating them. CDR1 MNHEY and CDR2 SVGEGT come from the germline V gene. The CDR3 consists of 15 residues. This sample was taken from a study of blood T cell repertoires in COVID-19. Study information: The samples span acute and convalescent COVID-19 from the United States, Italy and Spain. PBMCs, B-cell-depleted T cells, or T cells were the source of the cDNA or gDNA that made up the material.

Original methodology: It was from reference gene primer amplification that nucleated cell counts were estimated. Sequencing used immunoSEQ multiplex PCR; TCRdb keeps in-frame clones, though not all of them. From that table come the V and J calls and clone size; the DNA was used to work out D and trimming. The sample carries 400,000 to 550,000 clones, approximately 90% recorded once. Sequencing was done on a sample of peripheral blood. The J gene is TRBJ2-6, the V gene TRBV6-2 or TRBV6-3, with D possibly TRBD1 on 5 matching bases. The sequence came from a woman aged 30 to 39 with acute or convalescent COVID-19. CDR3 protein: CASSYLGAGANVLTF. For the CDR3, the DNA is TGTGCCAGCAGTTACTTAGGGGCTGGGGCCAACGTCCTGACTTTC.